This T cell receptor (beta chain) was obtained from a study of identical twins. Study-level points and caveats: Models predicted less out-of-frame TCR alpha sharing in monozygotic twins than was found. Out-of-frame alpha sequences shared by twins were enriched for low generation probability. Potential partial confounding of zero-insertion analyses by invariant MAIT and iNKT cells was noted.

The CDR3 is made up of 16 amino acids. J was trimmed by 1 base and V by 2 bases; bases with no gene match: 5. Germline CDR1 is SGHTA and CDR2 is FQGNSA. In its sample, this clonotype was seen a few times. The antigen is undetermined. Addition of a universal primer site occurred through template switching, and cDNA carried unique molecular identifiers. Each CDR3 protein is one row after TCRdb ran MiXCR on the 5' RACE reads. The sample consists of under 250,000 distinct CDR3 sequences, roughly 10% of them appearing once. The V call is TRBV7-2, the J call TRBJ2-1; TRBD2 agrees at 7 bases. The sequence derives from a woman aged 18 to 35 in good health. Sequencing input: memory (CD45RO+) T cells sorted from blood. Here the CDR3 reads CASSLIGSGSYNEQFF. CDR3 in DNA: TGTGCCAGCAGCTTAATTGGTAGCGGGTCCTACAATGAGCAGTTCTTC.